One and the same sample provided the 28 T cell receptor beta chains below, sequenced in a study of blood T cell repertoires in COVID-19. Sequencing was performed with immunoSEQ multiplex PCR; in TCRdb, only in-frame clones are kept and a portion is missing. This sample carries approximately 53,000 clones, 65% to 85% of them seen once, and the ten largest clones take 16%. The sample taken for sequencing was peripheral blood. These receptors were obtained from a man in his forties or fifties with acute or convalescent COVID-19.

The chain uses TRBV7-8 and TRBJ2-2, with D perhaps matching TRBD2 (6 bases). Trimming pared 4 bases from V and 6 bases from J, leaving 9 bases between. This CDR3 spans 13 amino acids. Looked up from germline, CDR1 is SGHVS and CDR2 is FQNEAQ. In DNA, the CDR3 is TGTGCCAGCAGCTCGACTAGGTCCGGGGAGCTGTTTTTT. Encoded protein: CASSSTRSGELFF. The complete variable domain, with remaining parts taken from reference TRBV7-8 and TRBJ2-2, reads GAGVSQSPRYKVAKRGQDVALRCDPISGHVSLFWYQQALGQGPEFLTYFQNEAQLDKSGLPSDRFFAERPEGSVSTLKIQRTQQEDSAVYLCASSSTRSGELFFGEGSRLTVL.

The CDR3 here is CASSGTAQETQYF. In DNA, the CDR3 is TGTGCCAGCTCAGGGACAGCGCAAGAGACCCAGTACTTC. The chain links TRBV18 to TRBJ2-5, with 7 positions matching TRBD1. Germline trimming cut 5 bases from V and 2 bases from J; bases unmatched to any gene: 2. Germline CDR1 and CDR2: KGHSH and LQKENI. The CDR3 is 13 amino acids.

This clone was found a few times. The chain links TRBV19 to TRBJ1-4, with D tentatively TRBD1 (5 bases). The CDR3 length is 13 residues. Germline CDR1 reads LNHDA; CDR2 reads SQIVND (reference sequence). The germline V and J ends were trimmed by 6 bases and 4 bases, with 9 bases remaining between them. The CDR3 sequence: CASSTGVNEKLFF. CDR3 in DNA: TGTGCCAGTAGCACGGGGGTTAATGAAAAACTGTTTTTT.

The chain joins TRBV6-5 to TRBJ1-6; D may be TRBD1 (5 bases). CDR1 is MNHEY, CDR2 SVGAGI, per germline. CDR3 size: 15 residues. V lost 5 bases and J lost 9, with 17 bases in between. DNA for the CDR3: TGTGCCAGCAGTCGGGCGCAGGGAGGGAGTTCACCCCTCCACTTT. Translating it yields CASSRAQGGSSPLHF.

This chain links TRBV27 with TRBJ2-2, with 9 nucleotides matching TRBD2. Trimming cost V 5 bases and J 7 bases; bases outside gene matches: 8. This CDR3 is built from 15 residues. CDR1 MNHEY and CDR2 SMNVEV come from the germline V gene (reference sequence). Written as DNA, the CDR3 is TGTGCCAGCAGTCCCATAGCGGGAGTAGACGGGGAGCTGTTTTTT. Its translation: CASSPIAGVDGELFF.

The chain couples TRBV24-1 to TRBJ2-3; 7 bases are a match to TRBD1. V lost 5 bases to trimming and J lost 1 base; unmatched junction nucleotides: 8. Germline-derived CDR1 and CDR2 are KGHDR and SFDVKD. The CDR3 runs 16 residues. CDR3 protein: CATSGQDRPGTDTQYF. As DNA, the CDR3 is TGTGCCACCAGTGGTCAGGACAGGCCTGGCACAGATACGCAGTATTTT.

This clone was observed once. The rearrangement uses TRBV18 and TRBJ1-1; 7 bases are shared with TRBD1. The CDR3 is 20 residues long. In germline, CDR1 is KGHSH, CDR2 LQKENI. The V gene end was trimmed by 0 bases and the J gene end by 2 bases; junction bases not matched to a gene: 18. The DNA for the CDR3 is TGTGCCAGCTCACCACCGAGGTTTCCAGGGGGTTTTTTTAGTAACACTGAAGCTTTCTTT. As protein: CASSPPRFPGGFFSNTEAFF.

The rearrangement joins TRBV5-1 to TRBJ1-2; 8 bases match TRBD1. The CDR3 consists of 14 residues. The V and J ends lost 3 bases and 8 bases, in that order; junction bases with no gene match: 9. Germline V lookup: CDR1 SGHRS, CDR2 YFSETQ. This chain's CDR3 is CASSYHNRQGGYTF. Here the CDR3 DNA reads TGCGCCAGCAGCTACCACAACCGACAGGGGGGCTACACCTTC.

V usage is TRBV19 and J usage is TRBJ1-1, with TRBD1 as a possible D gene (5 bases). Trimming cost V 4 bases and J 3 bases, with 9 bases left between them. The CDR3 is 13 amino acids. Germline V gives CDR1 LNHDA, CDR2 SQIVND (reference sequence). Written as DNA, the CDR3 is TGTGCCAGTAGTACGGGGGGGTACACTGAAGCTTTCTTT. It encodes CASSTGGYTEAFF.

The V and J genes are TRBV5-1 and TRBJ1-2; TRBD1 matches at 7 bases. Germline V CDR1 and CDR2: SGHRS, YFSETQ. J lost 1 base, V lost 0 bases, and 6 bases had no gene match. This CDR3 is 16 amino acids long. The CDR3 region has the DNA TGCGCCAGCAGCTTGGCCGACAGGGCCCGTAACTATGGCTACACCTTC. It yields the protein CASSLADRARNYGYTF.

This clone was observed a handful of times. The J gene is TRBJ1-5, the V gene TRBV24-1; possible D gene TRBD1, 6 bases. V was pared by 0 bases and J by 5 bases, with 13 bases between. Germline V gene lookup returns CDR1 KGHDR and CDR2 SFDVKD. The CDR3 is 16 amino acids. The CDR3 here is CATSDLFFYRDQPQHF. As DNA, the CDR3 is TGTGCCACCAGTGATTTGTTTTTCTACAGGGATCAGCCCCAGCATTTT.

V and J are TRBV11-3 and TRBJ2-1; TRBD2 might be the D (5 bases). Germline V lookup: CDR1 SGHNT, CDR2 YENEEA. V shed 1 base and J shed 5 bases, with 9 bases lying between them. The CDR3 runs to 14 residues. The CDR3 DNA reads TGTGCCAGCAGCTTAGGGCCAGCGGACAATGAGCAGTTCTTC. Protein: CASSLGPADNEQFF.

V gene TRBV27 combines with J gene TRBJ2-7, with D maybe TRBD2 (6 bases). Trimming stripped 7 bases from V and 6 bases from J, with 16 bases between. CDR3 size: 13 residues. CDR1 MNHEY and CDR2 SMNVEV come from the germline V gene (reference sequence). CDR3 in amino acids: CASKKGDSTEQYF. The CDR3 DNA is TGTGCCAGCAAGAAAGGGGACTCTACCGAGCAGTACTTC.

This chain joins TRBV6-2 or TRBV6-3 and TRBJ2-4, with 7 bases matching TRBD1. The trim removed 2 bases at V and 1 base at J, leaving 11 bases unmatched. The CDR3 runs 18 residues. Germline V lookup: CDR1 MNHEY, CDR2 SVGEGT. This CDR3 reads CASSYGKTGVGAKNIQYF. The CDR3 nucleotides are TGTGCCAGCAGTTACGGTAAAACAGGGGTAGGGGCCAAAAACATTCAGTACTTC.

This chain uses TRBV5-1 with TRBJ2-7; D is undetermined. This CDR3 spans 13 amino acids. The V end was cut by 4 bases, the J end by 1 base, with 9 bases between. Germline V gene data show CDR1 as SGHRS and CDR2 as YFSETQ. The CDR3 loop is CASSPAGSYEQYF. CDR3 nucleotide sequence: TGCGCCAGCAGCCCCGCAGGTTCCTACGAGCAGTACTTC.

This clone was counted between two and nine times. The rearrangement joins TRBV6-6 to TRBJ1-6; D is ambiguous. V dropped 2 bases and J dropped 12 bases, with 17 bases sitting between them. In germline, CDR1 is MNHNY, CDR2 SVGAGI (reference sequence). The CDR3 totals 15 residues. The CDR3 region is CASSYGPVELGPLHF. The CDR3 nucleotides are TGTGCCAGCAGTTACGGGCCAGTAGAGTTAGGACCCCTCCACTTT.

This clone was seen only once. The V call is TRBV4-2, the J call TRBJ2-7; D perhaps matches TRBD2 (5 bases). The CDR3 contains 17 residues. Between the trimmed V and J ends, which lost 3 bases and 1 base, there was a span of 19 bases. Looked up from germline, CDR1 is LGHNA and CDR2 is YNFKEQ. The CDR3 coding sequence is TGTGCCAGCAGCCAGAAGGCGACCGGGGAGAGGTCCTACGAGCAGTACTTC. Amino acid sequence: CASSQKATGERSYEQYF.

The rearrangement joins TRBV19 to TRBJ1-1; 8 nucleotides align to TRBD1. The CDR3 has 15 residues. V lost 1 base, J lost 8 bases, and 9 bases stayed unmatched. Germline CDR1 reads LNHDA; CDR2 reads SQIVND (reference sequence). The DNA for the CDR3 is TGTGCCAGTAGTATAGTTGTTGGGACAGGCCACGAAGCTTTCTTT. This translates into CASSIVVGTGHEAFF.

This sequence joins TRBV9 and TRBJ1-1, with D possibly matching TRBD1 (5 bases). V lost 0 bases, J lost 11 bases, and 20 bases lay in between. This CDR3 region has 15 residues. Looked up from germline, CDR1 is SGDLS and CDR2 is YYNGEE. The CDR3 region has the DNA TGTGCCAGCAGCGTAGAAGGCGTTCTGGGGGGACTGGCTTTCTTT. Protein sequence: CASSVEGVLGGLAFF.

This chain joins TRBV5-1 and TRBJ1-6, with D perhaps matching TRBD1 (5 bases). CDR1 and CDR2 from the germline V gene are SGHRS and YFSETQ. The V end lost 8 bases, the J end lost 10 bases, and 16 bases lay between the germline ends. The CDR3 consists of 13 residues. This CDR3 is CASMAGELSPLHF. CDR3 nucleotide sequence: TGCGCCAGTATGGCGGGGGAGTTGTCACCCCTCCACTTT.

The chain is built from TRBV5-1 and TRBJ1-3; 7 positions agree with TRBD1. The junction had 10 bases not matched to a gene; V was cut back by 6 bases and J by 4 bases. There are 15 residues in the CDR3. Per the germline V gene, CDR1 is SGHRS and CDR2 is YFSETQ. The DNA for the CDR3 is TGCGCCAGCACCGAGGGGGCGCTGGGCGGAAACACCATATATTTT. Translating gives CASTEGALGGNTIYF.

J is TRBJ1-3 and V is TRBV6-6; tentatively, D is TRBD1 (6 bases). CDR3 length: 16 amino acids. The V end was cut by 5 bases, the J end by 0 bases, with 14 bases between. The germline CDR1 and CDR2 sequences are MNHNY and SVGAGI (reference sequence). For the CDR3, the DNA is TGTGCCAGCAGTAACAGTGACAGGCGCTCTGGAAACACCATATATTTT. It translates to CASSNSDRRSGNTIYF.

V is TRBV5-5 and J is TRBJ1-5; D is uncertain. The CDR3 consists of 17 residues. V lost 0 bases and J lost 0, with 13 bases in between. Looked up from germline, CDR1 is SGHKS and CDR2 is YYEKEE (reference sequence). The CDR3 sequence is CASSLDAGAYSNQPQHF. CDR3 in DNA: TGTGCCAGCAGCTTGGACGCAGGCGCGTATAGCAATCAGCCCCAGCATTTT.

The rearrangement links TRBV5-1 to TRBJ1-3; D not resolved. CDR1 and CDR2 (germline): SGHRS, YFSETQ. CDR3 length: 16 amino acids. Trimming stripped 4 bases from V and 0 bases from J, with 14 bases between. The CDR3 DNA is TGCGCCAGCAGCCCCGAAGGACTCACCTCTGGAAACACCATATATTTT. As protein: CASSPEGLTSGNTIYF. Drawing the rest from reference TRBV5-1 and TRBJ1-3, the complete variable domain is KAGVTQTPRYLIKTRGQQVTLSCSPISGHRSVSWYQQTPGQGLQFLFEYFSETQRNKGNFPGRFSGRQFSNSRSEMNVSTLELGDSALYLCASSPEGLTSGNTIYFGEGSWLTVV.

This sequence joins TRBV21-1 and TRBJ2-3; the DNA was not used to check the table's D call, TRBD2. TRBV21-1 is a pseudogene segment. This CDR3 contains 17 residues. The CDR3 DNA follows: TGTGCCAGCAGCAAAGGCCCCCTCGGGAGAAGGACAGATACGCAGTATTTT. Translated, it gives CASSKGPLGRRTDTQYF.

V and J are TRBV2 and TRBJ2-7; D is possibly TRBD1 (6 bases). With 7 bases removed from V and 0 bases from J, the gap between germline ends came to 13 bases. The CDR3 extends over 14 amino acids. Germline values: CDR1 SNHLY, CDR2 FYNNEI. DNA for the CDR3: TGTGCCAGCAAGGAGGACAGAAACTCCTACGAGCAGTACTTC. Translation gives CASKEDRNSYEQYF.

CDR3 DNA: TGTGCCAGCAGCCAAGACTTTCGGACTAGCGGGGGGGCCCCGGATACGCAGTATTTT. It specifies CASSQDFRTSGGAPDTQYF. This rearrangement joins TRBV3-1 (or the pseudogene TRBV3-2) to TRBJ2-3; 15 bases line up with TRBD2. Germline V gene lookup returns CDR1 LGHDT and CDR2 YNNKEL (reference sequence). V was clipped by 0 bases and J by 6 bases; unmatched bases: 10. The CDR3 has 19 residues.

V is TRBV27 and J is TRBJ2-1; 13 bases align to TRBD2. Germline CDR1 reads MNHEY; CDR2 reads SMNVEV (reference sequence). The CDR3 runs to 20 residues. V was clipped by 6 bases and J by 0 bases; unmatched bases: 14. The CDR3 loop is CASRRTSGSSAASSYNEQFF. DNA of the CDR3: TGTGCCAGCAGACGGACTAGCGGGAGCTCAGCGGCTAGCTCCTACAATGAGCAGTTCTTC.